The rows below give T cell receptor beta chains drawn from one sample of a study of blood T cell repertoires in COVID-19. Here immunoSEQ multiplex PCR was the method, and the copy in TCRdb shows in-frame clones only, minus some. The table has 200,000 to 250,000 clones, approximately 88% seen once. Sequences were obtained from PBMCs or T cells enriched from blood (not recorded which). The receptors were gathered from a woman in her 30s who had been exposed to COVID-19. CDR3s include the opening cysteine and the closing phenylalanine or tryptophan. The D gene is left open where the match is weak. Clone size is given for some rows only: seen once, a few or many times, or a class if the clone is expanded.

CDR3 protein	CDR3 DNA	D gene	V gene	J gene	clone size
CASGSGQGNEKLFF	TGTGCCAGCGGGTCGGGACAGGGGAATGAAAAACTGTTTTTT	TRBD1	TRBV28	TRBJ1-4	NA
CASSVVTSGENEQFF	TGTGCCAGCAGCGTAGTGACTAGCGGGGAGAATGAGCAGTTCTTC	TRBD2	TRBV9	TRBJ2-1	NA
CASSFHLARRGQPQHF	TGTGCCAGCAGTTTTCATTTGGCCCGCCGAGGGCAGCCCCAGCATTTT	NA	TRBV28	TRBJ1-5	NA
CASSYAEVNTEAFF	TGTGCCAGCAGTTACGCAGAAGTGAACACTGAAGCTTTCTTT	NA	TRBV6-5	TRBJ1-1	NA
CASSQESTSSMGWETQYF	TGCGCCAGCAGCCAAGAATCGACTAGCTCCATGGGTTGGGAGACCCAGTACTTC	TRBD2	TRBV4-1	TRBJ2-5	NA
CATSDFRDRIRGEQFF	TGTGCCACCAGTGATTTTAGGGACAGGATCCGCGGAGAGCAGTTCTTC	TRBD1	TRBV24-1	TRBJ2-1	NA
CAISESGGENEKLFF	TGTGCCATCAGTGAGTCAGGGGGCGAGAATGAAAAACTGTTTTTT	TRBD1	TRBV10-3	TRBJ1-4	NA
CASSILRDRGTEAFF	TGTGCCAGTAGTATCCTCCGGGACAGGGGAACTGAAGCTTTCTTT	TRBD1	TRBV19	TRBJ1-1	few
CASSFRGLGSNQPQHF	TGTGCCAGTAGTTTCAGGGGGCTAGGGAGCAATCAGCCCCAGCATTTT	TRBD1	TRBV19	TRBJ1-5	NA
CASSHSGNTGELFF	TGTGCCAGCAGTCATAGCGGGAACACCGGGGAGCTGTTTTTT	NA	TRBV7-8	TRBJ2-2	NA
CASSTPGASNEKLFF	TGTGCCAGCAGTACCCCAGGGGCTTCTAATGAAAAACTGTTTTTT	NA	TRBV28	TRBJ1-4	NA
CASSLATGGTEAFF	TGCGCCAGCAGCTTGGCAACAGGGGGCACTGAAGCTTTCTTT	TRBD1	TRBV5-1	TRBJ1-1	NA
CATYRGYNSPLHF	TGTGCCACCTACAGGGGCTATAATTCACCCCTCCACTTT	TRBD1	TRBV6-5	TRBJ1-6	once
CASRTGANTGELFF	TGTGCCAGCAGGACAGGGGCGAACACCGGGGAGCTGTTTTTT	TRBD1	TRBV2	TRBJ2-2	NA
CASSEGGVGARTEAFF	TGTGCCAGCAGTGAAGGCGGGGTTGGGGCGCGCACTGAAGCTTTCTTT	NA	TRBV2	TRBJ1-1	NA
CASSMLTGSSEQYF	TGTGCCAGTAGTATGCTGACAGGCTCCAGCGAGCAGTACTTC	NA	TRBV19	TRBJ2-7	NA
CASSLVGRASGVYEQYF	TGCGCCAGCAGCTTGGTGGGTCGGGCTAGCGGGGTTTACGAGCAGTACTTC	TRBD2	TRBV5-1	TRBJ2-7	NA
CASTKASADEQYF	TGTGCCTCGACTAAGGCAAGTGCGGACGAGCAGTACTTC	NA	TRBV30	TRBJ2-7	once
CASSRTTGGKDGYTF	TGTGCCAGCAGCAGAACGACAGGGGGCAAGGATGGCTACACCTTC	TRBD1	TRBV11-2	TRBJ1-2	NA
CASSRGLAGTDTQYF	TGTGCCAGCAGCCGCGGACTAGCGGGAACAGATACGCAGTATTTT	TRBD2	TRBV3-1/TRBV3-2	TRBJ2-3	NA
CSVLQGRQGKLFF	TGCAGCGTTTTGCAGGGGCGCCAGGGAAAACTGTTTTTT	NA	TRBV29-1	TRBJ1-4	NA
CASTGTGFHNEQFF	TGCGCCAGCACTGGGACAGGTTTCCACAATGAGCAGTTCTTC	TRBD1	TRBV10-2	TRBJ2-1	NA
CSVDSPSTDTQYF	TGCAGCGTGGACTCGCCCTCCACAGATACGCAGTATTTT	NA	TRBV29-1	TRBJ2-3	NA
CATSESDRAWNEQFF	TGTGCCACCAGTGAGTCGGACAGGGCTTGGAATGAGCAGTTCTTC	TRBD1	TRBV24-1	TRBJ2-1	NA
CASSLLGRVSNQPQHF	TGTGCCAGCAGCTTACTGGGGAGAGTTAGCAATCAGCCCCAGCATTTT	NA	TRBV7-2	TRBJ1-5	NA
CASSRQGGGSTDTQYF	TGTGCCAGCAGCCGGCAGGGAGGGGGTTCCACAGATACGCAGTATTTT	NA	TRBV3-1/TRBV3-2	TRBJ2-3	NA
CASRDRVVNTEAFF	TGTGCCAGCAGGGACAGAGTCGTGAACACTGAAGCTTTCTTT	NA	TRBV6-5	TRBJ1-1	NA
CASSPKAGGETQYF	TGCGCCAGCAGTCCCAAAGCGGGAGGAGAGACCCAGTACTTC	TRBD2	TRBV5-1	TRBJ2-5	NA
CASSQDYAGREQYF	TGTGCCAGCAGCCAAGATTATGCGGGACGCGAGCAGTACTTC	NA	TRBV14	TRBJ2-7	NA
CASSPGLAGVYEQYF	TGCGCCAGCAGTCCTGGACTAGCGGGAGTCTACGAGCAGTACTTC	TRBD2	TRBV5-1	TRBJ2-7	once
CAWSWGGTGELFF	TGTGCCTGGAGTTGGGGGGGAACCGGGGAGCTGTTTTTT	TRBD2	TRBV30	TRBJ2-2	once
CASSPLLGLAYEQYF	TGTGCCAGCTCACCCCTATTAGGACTAGCCTACGAGCAGTACTTC	TRBD2	TRBV18	TRBJ2-7	once
CASSQKTGAGGYTF	TGTGCCAGCTCACAAAAGACAGGGGCGGGAGGCTACACCTTC	TRBD1	TRBV18	TRBJ1-2	NA
CASSFTDSSSNQPQHF	TGTGCCAGCAGTTTCACAGACAGCTCGTCCAATCAGCCCCAGCATTTT	NA	TRBV28	TRBJ1-5	NA
CASSRGGGDTIQETQYF	TGTGCCAGCAGCCGCGGGGGAGGGGACACTATCCAAGAGACCCAGTACTTC	NA	TRBV13	TRBJ2-5	few